Listed below are T cell receptor beta chains from one sample, sequenced in a study of shared clonotypes between healthy human individuals. Clones were sequenced by immunoSEQ multiplex PCR, and TCRdb holds only the in-frame ones, with some missing. The top ten clones hold about 0.13% of a sample with more than 2,000,000 clones, over 85% of them seen once. The specimen was naive CD4+ T cells sorted from blood. The receptor set was obtained from a man younger than 30 in good health. The CDR3 runs from the conserved cysteine through the conserved F or W. The D gene is left open where the match is weak. The listing skips clone size in some rows; elsewhere it reads once, few, many or a size class.

size	D	J	V	CDR3	DNA
NA	NA	TRBJ1-6	TRBV5-5	CASSLGPYGVNSPLHF	TGTGCCAGCAGCTTGGGCCCTTACGGGGTCAATTCACCCCTCCACTTT
NA	NA	TRBJ2-5	TRBV2	CASSYKGTETQYF	TGTGCCAGCAGTTATAAAGGGACGGAGACCCAGTACTTC
NA	TRBD1	TRBJ2-7	TRBV6-6	CASSLTGAREQYF	TGTGCCAGCAGTTTAACAGGGGCGCGAGAGCAGTACTTC
once	NA	TRBJ2-5	TRBV5-6	CASSLAGREETQYF	TGTGCCAGCAGCTTGGCGGGAAGAGAGGAGACCCAGTACTTC
NA	NA	TRBJ2-2	TRBV29-1	CSVEWRDKLFF	TGCAGCGTTGAATGGCGGGATAAACTGTTTTTT
NA	NA	TRBJ1-1	TRBV29-1	CSGETGRVTEAFF	TGCAGCGGTGAAACAGGGCGTGTCACTGAAGCTTTCTTT
NA	TRBD1	TRBJ2-7	TRBV7-9	CASSLAAGDSSYEQYF	TGTGCCAGCAGCCTTGCCGCAGGGGACAGCTCCTACGAGCAGTACTTC
NA	NA	TRBJ1-5	TRBV19	CASSIGGGYSNQPQHF	TGTGCCAGTAGTATAGGTGGGGGATATAGCAATCAGCCCCAGCATTTT
NA	TRBD2	TRBJ2-2	TRBV29-1	CSVTNLAGGPPGELFF	TGCAGCGTTACAAATTTAGCGGGAGGGCCGCCCGGGGAGCTGTTTTTT
once	NA	TRBJ2-1	TRBV7-6	CASSLAQANEQFF	TGTGCCAGCAGCTTAGCGCAGGCCAATGAGCAGTTCTTC
NA	TRBD2	TRBJ2-7	TRBV6-5	CASSPGTTYEQYF	TGTGCCAGCAGTCCTGGGACTACCTACGAGCAGTACTTC
NA	NA	TRBJ2-3	TRBV27	CASRGYNSADTQYF	TGTGCCAGCAGGGGGTATAATTCGGCAGATACGCAGTATTTT
NA	NA	TRBJ2-6	TRBV15	CATSAGPSPSGANVLTF	TGTGCCACCAGCGCCGGACCCAGTCCCTCTGGGGCCAACGTCCTGACTTTC
NA	TRBD2	TRBJ2-2	TRBV5-1	CASSRAGVNTGELFF	TGCGCCAGCAGCAGGGCGGGGGTGAACACCGGGGAGCTGTTTTTT
NA	NA	TRBJ1-1	TRBV6-5	CASSYTGDTEAFF	TGTGCCAGCAGTTACACGGGGGACACTGAAGCTTTCTTT
NA	TRBD2	TRBJ2-2	TRBV7-2	CASSLVGTSGNTGELFF	TGTGCCAGCAGCTTAGTGGGGACTAGCGGGAACACCGGGGAGCTGTTTTTT
NA	TRBD1	TRBJ2-5	TRBV9	CASSLTGGRQETQYF	TGTGCCAGCAGCCTTACAGGGGGCCGACAAGAGACCCAGTACTTC
NA	NA	TRBJ2-7	TRBV11-2	CASSLGGQRYEQYF	TGTGCCAGCAGCTTAGGCGGACAGAGATACGAGCAGTACTTC
NA	NA	TRBJ1-5	TRBV7-9	CASSAGGQPQHF	TGTGCCAGCAGCGCCGGGGGGCAGCCCCAGCATTTT
NA	NA	TRBJ2-3	TRBV2	CASSQETTLRYF	TGTGCCAGCAGTCAAGAAACGACCCTGCGTTATTTT
NA	NA	TRBJ1-4	TRBV11-2	CASSFGHPGLLFF	TGTGCCAGCAGCTTTGGACACCCAGGACTGCTGTTTTTT
NA	NA	TRBJ2-3	TRBV29-1	CSVQRAGTDTQYF	TGCAGCGTCCAAAGGGCCGGCACAGATACGCAGTATTTT
NA	NA	TRBJ2-2	TRBV6-5	CASSRTSLGTGELFF	TGTGCCAGCAGTCGGACATCGTTAGGGACCGGGGAGCTGTTTTTT
NA	TRBD1	TRBJ1-2	TRBV4-1	CASSQIEQGAVDGYTF	TGCGCCAGCAGCCAAATAGAACAGGGGGCGGTCGATGGCTACACCTTC
NA	TRBD1	TRBJ2-2	TRBV9	CASSVGPTGGGTGELFF	TGTGCCAGCAGCGTAGGGCCGACAGGGGGTGGCACCGGGGAGCTGTTTTTT
NA	TRBD1	TRBJ2-1	TRBV25-1	CASRKTGGMYNEQFF	TGTGCCAGCAGGAAGACAGGGGGTATGTACAATGAGCAGTTCTTC
NA	NA	TRBJ2-2	TRBV5-1	CASSLEGLTGELFF	TGCGCCAGCAGCTTGGAGGGACTGACCGGGGAGCTGTTTTTT
NA	TRBD1	TRBJ1-1	TRBV29-1	CSVRGRMNTEAFF	TGCAGTGTCAGGGGGCGCATGAACACTGAAGCTTTCTTT
NA	TRBD1	TRBJ1-2	TRBV7-6	CASSLTPGGYGYTF	TGTGCCAGCAGCCTCACGCCAGGGGGCTATGGCTACACCTTC
NA	NA	TRBJ1-2	TRBV7-9	CASSVGTLGGYTF	TGTGCCAGCAGCGTAGGGACCCTGGGGGGCTACACCTTC
NA	NA	TRBJ2-7	TRBV5-1	CASSTTGLEQYF	TGCGCCAGCAGCACTACAGGATTAGAGCAGTACTTC
once	NA	TRBJ2-1	TRBV6-1	CASSEAFAGAYNEQFF	TGTGCCAGCAGTGAAGCGTTCGCGGGGGCATACAATGAGCAGTTCTTC
NA	NA	TRBJ2-3	TRBV18	CASSPGGTTDTQYF	TGTGCCAGCTCACCAGGGGGGACCACAGATACGCAGTATTTT
NA	TRBD1	TRBJ1-1	TRBV19	CASSLDRGPTEAFF	TGTGCCAGTAGTCTGGACAGGGGGCCCACTGAAGCTTTCTTT
NA	TRBD1	TRBJ1-6	TRBV7-3	CASSLRDRGSPLHF	TGTGCCAGCAGCTTACGGGACAGGGGTTCACCCCTCCACTTT
once	TRBD1	TRBJ1-1	TRBV19	CASSILGQGVMNTEAFF	TGTGCCAGTAGTATATTGGGCCAGGGGGTAATGAACACTGAAGCTTTCTTT
once	TRBD2	TRBJ2-1	TRBV18	CASSPGLAGDGEQFF	TGTGCCAGCTCACCGGGACTAGCGGGAGACGGTGAGCAGTTCTTC
NA	NA	TRBJ1-2	TRBV6-1	CASSDGSPLGYTF	TGTGCCAGCAGTGACGGGTCTCCACTGGGCTACACCTTC
NA	TRBD1	TRBJ1-1	TRBV5-1	CASSPGQANTEAFF	TGCGCCAGCAGCCCGGGACAGGCGAACACTGAAGCTTTCTTT
NA	NA	TRBJ2-7	TRBV18	CASSPQGSSYEQYF	TGTGCCAGCTCACCACAGGGCAGCTCCTACGAGCAGTACTTC
NA	TRBD1	TRBJ1-1	TRBV6-5	CASSYSGQGLTEAFF	TGTGCCAGCAGTTACTCCGGACAGGGACTTACTGAAGCTTTCTTT
once	TRBD2	TRBJ2-5	TRBV9	CASSVAGLADWETQYF	TGTGCCAGCAGCGTAGCCGGGCTAGCGGATTGGGAGACCCAGTACTTC
NA	NA	TRBJ1-2	TRBV6-5	CASSYSMGYYGYTF	TGTGCCAGCAGTTACTCGATGGGATACTATGGCTACACCTTC
NA	NA	TRBJ2-5	TRBV5-1	CASSLTVGVETQYF	TGCGCCAGCAGCTTGACCGTTGGGGTGGAGACCCAGTACTTC
NA	NA	TRBJ2-1	TRBV19	CASSIFLISEQFF	TGTGCCAGTAGTATATTCCTAATAAGTGAGCAGTTCTTC
NA	NA	TRBJ1-4	TRBV19	CASNAVSGAVEKLFF	TGTGCCAGTAACGCCGTGAGTGGGGCGGTTGAAAAACTGTTTTTT
once	NA	TRBJ1-4	TRBV18	CASSLERRARNEKLFF	TGTGCCAGCTCACTAGAAAGGAGGGCCCGAAATGAAAAACTGTTTTTT